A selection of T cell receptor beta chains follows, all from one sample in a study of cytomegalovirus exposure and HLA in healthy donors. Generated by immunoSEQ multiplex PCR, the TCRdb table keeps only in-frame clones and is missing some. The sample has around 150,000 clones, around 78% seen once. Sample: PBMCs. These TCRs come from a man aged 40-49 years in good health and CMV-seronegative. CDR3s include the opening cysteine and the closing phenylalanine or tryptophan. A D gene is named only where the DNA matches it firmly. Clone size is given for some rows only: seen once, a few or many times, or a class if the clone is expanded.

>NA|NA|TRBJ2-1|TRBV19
CASWTGVDPYNEQFF
TGTGCCAGTTGGACTGGGGTCGACCCCTACAATGAGCAGTTCTTC
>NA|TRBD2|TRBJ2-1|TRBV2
CASSEVPSGSTDEQFF
TGTGCCAGCAGTGAAGTCCCTAGCGGGAGTACGGATGAGCAGTTCTTC
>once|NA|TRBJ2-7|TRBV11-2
CASSPGHEQYF
TGTGCCAGCAGCCCAGGCCACGAGCAGTACTTC
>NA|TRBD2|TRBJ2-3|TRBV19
CASSLGLSTDTQYF
TGTGCCAGTAGTTTGGGACTAAGCACAGATACGCAGTATTTT
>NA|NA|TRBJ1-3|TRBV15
CATSRDRTVSGNTIYF
TGTGCCACCAGCAGAGATAGAACGGTCTCTGGAAACACCATATATTTT
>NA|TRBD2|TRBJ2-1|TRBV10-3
CAISNKGLAGANEQFF
TGTGCCATCAGTAACAAGGGACTAGCGGGAGCCAATGAGCAGTTCTTC
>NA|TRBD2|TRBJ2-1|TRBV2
CASREEGQGEQFF
TGTGCCAGCCGGGAGGAGGGCCAAGGTGAGCAGTTCTTC
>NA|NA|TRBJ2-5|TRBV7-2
CASSGRGGQETQYF
TGTGCCAGCAGCGGGAGGGGGGGACAAGAGACCCAGTACTTC
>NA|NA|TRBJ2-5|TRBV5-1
CASSPEGYQETQYF
TGCGCCAGCAGCCCGGAGGGGTACCAAGAGACCCAGTACTTC
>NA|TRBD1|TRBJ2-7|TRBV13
CASSAGTADEQYF
TGTGCCAGCAGCGCCGGGACAGCAGACGAGCAGTACTTC
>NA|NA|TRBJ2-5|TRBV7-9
CASSLAPGQREEETQYF
TGTGCCAGCAGCTTAGCTCCGGGACAGAGGGAGGAAGAGACCCAGTACTTC
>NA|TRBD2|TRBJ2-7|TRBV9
CASSGTSDEQYF
TGTGCCAGCAGCGGAACTAGCGACGAGCAGTACTTC
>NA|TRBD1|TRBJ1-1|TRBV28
CASSSPHRGGNTEAFF
TGTGCCAGCAGTTCCCCTCACAGGGGAGGAAACACTGAAGCTTTCTTT
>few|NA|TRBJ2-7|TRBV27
CASSSDFPSYEQYF
TGTGCCAGCAGTTCGGACTTCCCTTCCTACGAGCAGTACTTC
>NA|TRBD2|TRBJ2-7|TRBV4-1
CASSLPGTSYEQYF
TGCGCCAGCAGCCTTCCCGGGACTAGCTACGAGCAGTACTTC
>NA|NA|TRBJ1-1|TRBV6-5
CASSYPRAGPGTEAFF
TGTGCCAGCAGTTACCCGAGGGCGGGGCCCGGCACTGAAGCTTTCTTT
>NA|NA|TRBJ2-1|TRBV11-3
CASSPTAAAKQFF
TGTGCCAGCAGCCCCACGGCGGCCGCCAAGCAGTTCTTC
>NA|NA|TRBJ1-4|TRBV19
CASSKGGTTTNEKLFF
TGTGCCAGTAGTAAGGGAGGGACAACAACTAATGAAAAACTGTTTTTT
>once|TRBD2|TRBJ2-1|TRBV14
CASSQVAGAQNEQFF
TGTGCCAGCAGCCAAGTAGCGGGGGCTCAAAATGAGCAGTTCTTC
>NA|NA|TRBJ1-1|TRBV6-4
CASRSDSMNTEAFF
TGTGCCAGCAGATCCGACAGCATGAACACTGAAGCTTTCTTT
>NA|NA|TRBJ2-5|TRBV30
CAWSVRQRGTQYF
TGTGCCTGGAGTGTACGGCAACGGGGGACCCAGTACTTC
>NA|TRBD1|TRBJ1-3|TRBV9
CASSGGQGNTIYF
TGTGCCAGCAGCGGGGGACAGGGAAACACCATATATTTT
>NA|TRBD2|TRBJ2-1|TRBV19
CASSPPPGLAGVNEQFF
TGTGCCAGTAGTCCTCCGCCAGGACTAGCGGGCGTCAATGAGCAGTTCTTC
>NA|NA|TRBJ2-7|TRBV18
CASSGDTVVHEQYF
TGTGCCAGCTCGGGGGACACCGTGGTCCACGAGCAGTACTTC
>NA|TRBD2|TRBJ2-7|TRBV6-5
CASSSGLAGEGEQYF
TGTGCCAGCAGTTCGGGACTAGCGGGAGAGGGCGAGCAGTACTTC
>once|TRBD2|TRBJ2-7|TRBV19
CASSATSGSSYEQYF
TGTGCCAGTAGTGCGACTAGCGGGAGTTCCTACGAGCAGTACTTC
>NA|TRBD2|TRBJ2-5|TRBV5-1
CASSSRLAGGPVTQYF
TGCGCCAGCAGCTCTAGACTAGCGGGGGGGCCTGTGACCCAGTACTTC
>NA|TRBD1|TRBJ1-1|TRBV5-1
CASSLQGGIEAFF
TGCGCCAGCAGCTTGCAAGGGGGCATTGAAGCTTTCTTT
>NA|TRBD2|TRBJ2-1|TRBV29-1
CSALAGAVNEQFF
TGCAGCGCTTTAGCGGGAGCCGTAAATGAGCAGTTCTTC
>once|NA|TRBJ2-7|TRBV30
CAWTPGANYEQYF
TGTGCCTGGACGCCAGGGGCAAACTACGAGCAGTACTTC
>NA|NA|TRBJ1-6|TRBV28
CASSSDARRASSYNSPLHF
TGTGCCAGCAGTTCCGATGCCCGGCGGGCAAGCTCCTATAATTCACCCCTCCACTTT
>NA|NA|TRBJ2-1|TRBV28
CASSLLRAGAHNEQFF
TGTGCCAGCAGCCTCCTTCGGGCGGGGGCCCACAATGAGCAGTTCTTC
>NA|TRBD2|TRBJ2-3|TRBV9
CASSVEVAGGTDTQYF
TGTGCCAGCAGCGTAGAGGTAGCGGGGGGCACAGATACGCAGTATTTT
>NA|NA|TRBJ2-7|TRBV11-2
CASSSPGISYEQYF
TGTGCCAGCAGCTCCCCAGGGATCTCCTACGAGCAGTACTTC
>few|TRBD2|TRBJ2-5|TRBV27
CASSPGLARETQYF
TGTGCCAGCAGTCCGGGACTAGCGAGAGAGACCCAGTACTTC
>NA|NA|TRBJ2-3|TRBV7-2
CASRELATDTQYF
TGTGCCAGCAGAGAGCTAGCTACAGATACGCAGTATTTT
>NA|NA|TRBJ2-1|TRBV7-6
CASSLEPGNSNEQFF
TGTGCCAGCAGCTTAGAACCAGGGAATTCCAATGAGCAGTTCTTC
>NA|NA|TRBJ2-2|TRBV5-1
CASSLDLANTGELFF
TGCGCCAGCAGCTTGGATCTAGCGAACACCGGGGAGCTGTTTTTT
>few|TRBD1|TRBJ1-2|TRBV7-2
CASSLGTGDLYGYTF
TGTGCCAGCAGCCTAGGGACAGGGGATTTGTATGGCTACACCTTC
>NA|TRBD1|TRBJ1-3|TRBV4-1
CASSPGTAGNTIYF
TGCGCCAGCAGCCCGGGGACAGCTGGAAACACCATATATTTT
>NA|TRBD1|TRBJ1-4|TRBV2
CASSDRTGGNEKLFF
TGTGCCAGCAGTGACAGGACAGGGGGGAACGAAAAACTGTTTTTT
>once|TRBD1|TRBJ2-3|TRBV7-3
CASSLGTGADTQYF
TGTGCCAGCAGCCTCGGGACAGGGGCAGATACGCAGTATTTT
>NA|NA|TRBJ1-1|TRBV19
CASSQTVNTEAFF
TGTGCCAGTAGTCAGACAGTGAACACTGAAGCTTTCTTT
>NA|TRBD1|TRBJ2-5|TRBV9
CASSPRQGQMKQETQYF
TGTGCCAGCAGCCCCCGACAGGGGCAGATGAAGCAAGAGACCCAGTACTTC
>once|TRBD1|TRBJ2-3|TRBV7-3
CASSSRGSTDTQYF
TGTGCCAGCAGCTCCAGGGGGAGCACAGATACGCAGTATTTT
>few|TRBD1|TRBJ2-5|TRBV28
CASSSQGARETQYF
TGTGCCAGCAGTTCACAGGGGGCCAGGGAGACCCAGTACTTC
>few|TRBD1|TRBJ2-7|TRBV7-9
CASSPTDREYHEQYF
TGTGCCAGCAGCCCAACCGACAGGGAGTACCACGAGCAGTACTTC
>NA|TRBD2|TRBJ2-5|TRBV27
CASSWTSGGLYQETQYF
TGTGCCAGCAGTTGGACTAGCGGGGGCCTGTACCAAGAGACCCAGTACTTC
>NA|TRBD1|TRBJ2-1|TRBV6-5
CASRRDSQEYNEQFF
TGTGCCAGCAGGAGGGACAGCCAAGAATACAATGAGCAGTTCTTC
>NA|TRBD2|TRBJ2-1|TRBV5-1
CASSALGDGGVEQFF
TGCGCCAGCAGCGCCCTGGGGGACGGGGGGGTTGAGCAGTTCTTC